This TCR beta chain was sequenced during a study of Graves' ophthalmopathy and Graves' hyperthyroidism. Using RNA transcripts, the TCR beta CDR3 regions were amplified. Second-round multiplex PCR came after a first-round RT-PCR that employed HTBI primers. One entry per CDR3 protein results from TCRdb running MiXCR on the multiplex PCR reads. The sample comprises over 450,000 distinct CDR3 sequences, around 15% of which are singletons, and 8% to 10% rests with the top ten. As for this clonotype: Its cognate antigen is unknown.

This CDR3 contains 13 residues. V was shortened by 0 bases and J by 4 bases, with 9 bases between the two germline ends. The germline V gene has CDR1 DFQATT and CDR2 SNEGSKA (reference sequence). Study-wide results and caveats: With approximately 88% sensitivity and roughly 80% specificity, a 13-signature model separated ophthalmopathy from stable hyperthyroidism.

This TCR was sampled from a woman in her thirties with Graves' ophthalmopathy. Sequenced: blood. The chain joins TRBV20-1 to TRBJ1-2; D is ambiguous. The CDR3 region is CSAREADGYGYTF. The CDR3 nucleotides are TGCAGTGCTAGAGAAGCAGACGGCTATGGCTACACCTTC.